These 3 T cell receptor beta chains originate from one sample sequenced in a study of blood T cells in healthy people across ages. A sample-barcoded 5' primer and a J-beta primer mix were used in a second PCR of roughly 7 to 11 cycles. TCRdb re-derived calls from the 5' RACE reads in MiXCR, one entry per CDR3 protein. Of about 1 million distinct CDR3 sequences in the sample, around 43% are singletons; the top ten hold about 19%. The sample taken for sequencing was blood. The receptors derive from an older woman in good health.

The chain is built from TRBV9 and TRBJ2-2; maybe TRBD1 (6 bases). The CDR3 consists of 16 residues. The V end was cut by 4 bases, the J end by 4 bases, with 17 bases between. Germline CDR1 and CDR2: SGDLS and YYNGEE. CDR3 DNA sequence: TGTGCCAGCAGCTTGGGTAGGGACACCTCCACCGGGGAGCTGTTTTTT. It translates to CASSLGRDTSTGELFF. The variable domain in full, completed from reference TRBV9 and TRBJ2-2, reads DSGVTQTPKHLITATGQRVTLRCSPRSGDLSVYWYQQSLDQGLQFLIQYYNGEERAKGNILERFSAQQFPDLHSELNLSSLELGDSALYFCASSLGRDTSTGELFFGEGSRLTVL.

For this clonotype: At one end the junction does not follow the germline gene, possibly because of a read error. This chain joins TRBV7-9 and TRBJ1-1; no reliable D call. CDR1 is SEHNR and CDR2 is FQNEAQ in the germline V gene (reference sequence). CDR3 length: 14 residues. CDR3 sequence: CASSFRQVSTETFF. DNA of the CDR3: TGTGCCAGCAGCTTCCGGCAGGTGAGCACTGAAACTTTCTTT.

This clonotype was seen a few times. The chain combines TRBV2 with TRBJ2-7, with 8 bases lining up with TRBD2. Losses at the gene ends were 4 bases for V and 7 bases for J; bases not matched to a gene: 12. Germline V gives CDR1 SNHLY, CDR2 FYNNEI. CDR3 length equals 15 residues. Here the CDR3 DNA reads TGTGCCAGCAGTGTAGGAAGCGGGAGATCAGGGGAGCAGTACTTC. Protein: CASSVGSGRSGEQYF. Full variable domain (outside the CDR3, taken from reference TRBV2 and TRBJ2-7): EPEVTQTPSHQVTQMGQEVILRCVPISNHLYFYWYRQILGQKVEFLVSFYNNEISEKSEIFDDQFSVERPDGSNFTLKIRSTKLEDSAMYFCASSVGSGRSGEQYFGPGTRLTVT.